These 21 T cell receptor beta chains came from one sample sequenced in a study of blood T cell repertoires in COVID-19. Repertoires were generated with immunoSEQ multiplex PCR, while TCRdb's copy carries only in-frame clones and drops some. Here the sample spans some 220,000 clones, roughly 80% being singletons. The specimen was peripheral blood. These receptor sequences come from a woman aged 70-85 years with COVID-19, enrolled during active disease.

This chain uses TRBV5-8 with TRBJ2-2; the match to TRBD1 covers 9 bases. V was clipped by 4 bases and J by 0 bases; unmatched bases: 4. There are 16 residues in the CDR3. From germline, CDR1 is SGHTS and CDR2 YDEGEE. The CDR3 coding sequence is TGTGCCAGCAGCAGTGGACAGGGGACGAACACCGGGGAGCTGTTTTTT. The encoded protein is CASSSGQGTNTGELFF. Using reference TRBV5-8 and TRBJ2-2 for the parts outside the CDR3, the full variable domain is EAGVTQSPTHLIKTRGQQATLRCSPISGHTSVYWYQQALGLGLQFLLWYDEGEERNRGNFPPRFSGRQFPNYSSELNVNALELEDSALYLCASSSGQGTNTGELFFGEGSRLTVL.

The chain couples TRBV27 to TRBJ1-5, with 12 bases matching TRBD1. Trimming at V came to 2 bases and at J to 6 bases, leaving 5 bases not matched to a gene. The V gene's germline CDR1 is MNHEY and CDR2 SMNVEV (reference sequence). The CDR3 loop spans 16 amino acids. In DNA form, the CDR3 reads TGTGCCAGCAGTTTAGGTTGGGGACAGGGGGCTCAGCCCCAGCATTTT. Its protein is CASSLGWGQGAQPQHF.

The chain couples TRBV5-1 to TRBJ1-2; TRBD1 matches at 9 bases. Germline assignment: CDR1 SGHRS and CDR2 YFSETQ. There are 16 residues in the CDR3. V was pared by 0 bases and J by 7 bases, with 10 bases of the junction left unmatched. Here the CDR3 reads CASSLGTGQGTGGYTF. Written as DNA, the CDR3 is TGCGCCAGCAGCTTGGGTACGGGACAGGGTACCGGTGGCTACACCTTC.

This clone has a count of ten or more. The rearrangement uses TRBV9 and TRBJ2-3; perhaps TRBD2 as D (6 bases). Germline V gene sequence: CDR1 SGDLS, CDR2 YYNGEE. The CDR3 has 14 amino acids. V lost 2 bases and J 3 bases, leaving 10 bases between the germline ends. In nucleotides, the CDR3 is TGTGCCAGCAGCGTGGGGGACTTTACAGATACGCAGTATTTT. Residues: CASSVGDFTDTQYF. Together with reference TRBV9 and TRBJ2-3, the CDR3 gives the full variable domain: DSGVTQTPKHLITATGQRVTLRCSPRSGDLSVYWYQQSLDQGLQFLIQYYNGEERAKGNILERFSAQQFPDLHSELNLSSLELGDSALYFCASSVGDFTDTQYFGPGTRLTVL.

The gene calls are TRBV18 and TRBJ1-3; D gene uncertain. CDR1 is KGHSH and CDR2 is LQKENI in the germline V gene. V dropped 1 base and J dropped 0 bases, with 10 bases sitting between them. The CDR3 runs to 16 residues. The CDR3: CASSPLQITSGNTIYF. The CDR3 DNA is TGTGCCAGCTCACCACTGCAGATAACCTCTGGAAACACCATATATTTT.

The chain carries TRBV11-3 and TRBJ2-1; D ambiguous. Germline V lookup: CDR1 SGHNT, CDR2 YENEEA. V was shortened by 5 bases and J by 4 bases, with 9 bases between the two germline ends. The CDR3 runs 13 residues. CDR3 in DNA: TGTGCCAGCAGCACAAACATTTACAATGAGCAGTTCTTC. Translation gives CASSTNIYNEQFF. Complete variable domain (other parts from reference TRBV11-3 and TRBJ2-1): EAGVVQSPRYKIIEKKQPVAFWCNPISGHNTLYWYLQNLGQGPELLIRYENEEAVDDSQLPKDRFSAERLKGVDSTLKIQPAELGDSAVYLCASSTNIYNEQFFGPGTRLTVL.

The chain uses TRBV2 and TRBJ1-4, with D possibly matching TRBD1 (5 bases). Germline V lookup: CDR1 SNHLY, CDR2 FYNNEI. Trimming took 5 bases from V and 5 from J, leaving 12 bases between them. The CDR3 totals 14 residues. The CDR3, as DNA: TGTGCCAGCAGTTCTGACAGAGGCAATGAAAAACTGTTTTTT. This codes for CASSSDRGNEKLFF.

The rearrangement links TRBV9 to TRBJ1-2; 9 bases are a match to TRBD1. The CDR3 totals 16 residues. V dropped 3 bases and J dropped 0; count of bases not matched to a gene: 6. Germline-derived CDR1 and CDR2 are SGDLS and YYNGEE. The CDR3 DNA sequence: TGTGCCAGCAGCGAGCCGGGACAGGGACCTAACTATGGCTACACCTTC. Residues: CASSEPGQGPNYGYTF.

The chain joins TRBV18 to TRBJ2-5, with 9 bases aligning to TRBD1. This CDR3 spans 16 amino acids. Unmatched junction bases numbered 10, after V lost 3 bases and J lost 5 bases. The germline V gene encodes CDR1 KGHSH and CDR2 LQKENI. The CDR3 DNA reads TGTGCCAGCTCACCTCCCGACAGGGGGATTCGGGAGACCCAGTACTTC. It yields the protein CASSPPDRGIRETQYF.

J is TRBJ2-3 and V is TRBV7-2; the match to TRBD2 covers 11 bases. CDR3 length: 16 amino acids. Germline V gene lookup returns CDR1 SGHTA and CDR2 FQGNSA. The V gene end was trimmed by 2 bases and the J gene end by 3 bases; junction bases not matched to a gene: 4. In DNA form, the CDR3 reads TGTGCCAGCAGCTTAACTAGCGGGAGTGGAACAGATACGCAGTATTTT. Amino acids: CASSLTSGSGTDTQYF.

V is TRBV7-2 and J is TRBJ2-4; 8 bases are a match to TRBD2. After removal of 6 bases from V and 7 bases from J, the junction contained 11 bases not matched to a gene. The CDR3 length is 15 residues. Per germline, CDR1 SGHTA and CDR2 FQGNSA. This CDR3 is CASSRDSGEWNIQYF. The CDR3 nucleotides read TGTGCCAGCAGTCGAGATAGCGGGGAATGGAACATTCAGTACTTC.

This chain links TRBV25-1 with TRBJ1-5, with TRBD1 identical over 12 bases. The CDR3 totals 17 residues. J gave up 8 bases and V 4 bases, and 12 bases lay outside the gene matches. Germline CDR1 reads MGHDK; CDR2 reads SYGVNS. This CDR3 is CASSAFTGQGASEPQHF. In DNA form, the CDR3 reads TGTGCCAGCAGTGCGTTTACGGGACAGGGGGCATCGGAGCCCCAGCATTTT.

The chain is built from TRBV18 and TRBJ2-2, with 7 bases lining up with TRBD1. V lost 6 bases and J lost 1; bases outside the gene matches: 11. In germline, CDR1 is KGHSH, CDR2 LQKENI. The CDR3 runs to 17 residues. CDR3 residues: CASSRITGARNTGELFF. CDR3 coding DNA: TGTGCCAGCTCCCGTATAACAGGGGCAAGGAACACCGGGGAGCTGTTTTTT.

This chain uses TRBV7-2 with TRBJ2-1; TRBD1 matches at 8 bases. The V gene end was trimmed by 1 base and the J gene end by 4 bases; junction bases not matched to a gene: 0. The length of the CDR3 is 14 residues. From germline, CDR1 is SGHTA and CDR2 FQGNSA. CDR3 amino acids: CASSLGQGYNEQFF. The DNA for the CDR3 is TGTGCCAGCAGCTTAGGACAGGGGTACAATGAGCAGTTCTTC.

The rearrangement uses TRBV7-2 and TRBJ1-1, with 8 bases aligning to TRBD1. V was clipped by 5 bases and J by 7 bases; unmatched bases: 15. This CDR3 region has 16 residues. In germline, CDR1 is SGHTA, CDR2 FQGNSA. In DNA, the CDR3 is TGTGCCAGCAGCCCAGGACAGGGACGAGGGGCTTTTGAAGCTTTCTTT. Its translation: CASSPGQGRGAFEAFF. The full variable domain, rest sourced from reference TRBV7-2 and TRBJ1-1, is GAGVSQSPSNKVTEKGKDVELRCDPISGHTALYWYRQSLGQGLEFLIYFQGNSAPDKSGLPSDRFSAERTGGSVSTLTIQRTQQEDSAVYLCASSPGQGRGAFEAFFGQGTRLTVV.

This clone was found once. The rearrangement uses TRBV5-1 and TRBJ2-1; 10 nucleotides line up with TRBD2. CDR1 and CDR2 (germline): SGHRS, YFSETQ. With V trimmed by 2 bases and J by 8 bases, 10 bases remained unmatched. This CDR3 region has 16 residues. CDR3 protein: CASSLYLAGGGDEQFF. DNA for the CDR3: TGCGCCAGCAGCTTATACTTAGCGGGAGGAGGCGATGAGCAGTTCTTC.

This rearrangement joins TRBV9 to TRBJ2-1; 9 nucleotides agree with TRBD2. The CDR3 runs 17 residues. Germline V CDR1 and CDR2: SGDLS, YYNGEE. Trimming took 0 bases from V and 0 from J; bases not matched to a gene: 4. The CDR3 reads CASSVGLAGNSYNEQFF. The CDR3 nucleotides are TGTGCCAGCAGCGTAGGGCTAGCGGGAAACTCCTACAATGAGCAGTTCTTC.

This clone was detected only once. This chain links TRBV18 with TRBJ2-3, with D hard to call. CDR3 length equals 14 residues. CDR1 and CDR2 from the germline V gene are KGHSH and LQKENI. V dropped 6 bases and J dropped 2 bases, with 12 bases sitting between them. The CDR3 sequence is CASSRRQNTDTQYF. CDR3 bases: TGTGCCAGCTCCCGGCGGCAGAACACAGATACGCAGTATTTT.

J is TRBJ1-2 and V is TRBV30, with 11 nucleotides matching TRBD1. The CDR3 spans 12 residues. CDR1 GTSNPN and CDR2 SVGIG come from the germline V gene (reference sequence). V shed 5 bases and J 7 bases; nucleotides not matched to a gene: 3. CDR3 sequence (DNA): TGTGCCTGGGGGACAGGGGGTGGTGGCTACACCTTC. Protein sequence: CAWGTGGGGYTF. Variable domain in full (rest from reference TRBV30 and TRBJ1-2): SQTIHQWPATLVQPVGSPLSLECTVEGTSNPNLYWYRQAAGRGLQLLFYSVGIGQISSEVPQNLSASRPQDRQFILSSKKLLLSDSGFYLCAWGTGGGGYTFGSGTRLTVV.

This chain links TRBV5-1 with TRBJ2-5; 8 positions match TRBD1. The CDR3 contains 16 residues. Trimming removed 0 bases from V and 2 bases from J; junction bases left unmatched: 6. CDR1 is SGHRS and CDR2 is YFSETQ in the germline V gene. CDR3 loop: CASSLGDRSSQETQYF. The CDR3 DNA sequence: TGCGCCAGCAGCTTGGGGGACAGGTCCTCGCAAGAGACCCAGTACTTC.

The chain is built from TRBV3-1 (or the pseudogene TRBV3-2) and TRBJ2-1, with 12 bases identical to TRBD2. The CDR3 contains 16 residues. CDR1 and CDR2 from the germline V gene are LGHDT and YNNKEL (reference sequence). With V trimmed by 1 base and J by 9 bases, 7 bases remained unmatched. CDR3 nucleotide sequence: TGTGCCAGCAGCCAAGGTCTAGCGGGAGGGGAAAGTGAGCAGTTCTTC. Translating it yields CASSQGLAGGESEQFF.